The clone carrying this T cell receptor (beta chain) was counted once. The sample originates from a study of blood T cell repertoires in COVID-19. CDR1 is SGHNT and CDR2 is YYREEE in the germline V gene (reference sequence). This CDR3 is 15 amino acids long. Between the trimmed V and J ends, which lost 3 bases and 9 bases, there was a span of 19 bases. Method: immunoSEQ multiplex PCR; TCRdb's copy keeps in-frame clones and lacks some. This repertoire shows 30,000 to 35,000 clones, roughly four fifths found once; its top ten account for about 38%. This chain connects TRBV5-4 to TRBJ2-1; D call uncertain. The TCR comes from a man at least 80 years old with active or convalescent COVID-19. Input material: peripheral blood. CDR3 sequence (DNA): TGTGCCAGCAGCTATATTCCTGGCCCGTCGGGTGAGCAGTTCTTC. Protein: CASSYIPGPSGEQFF.